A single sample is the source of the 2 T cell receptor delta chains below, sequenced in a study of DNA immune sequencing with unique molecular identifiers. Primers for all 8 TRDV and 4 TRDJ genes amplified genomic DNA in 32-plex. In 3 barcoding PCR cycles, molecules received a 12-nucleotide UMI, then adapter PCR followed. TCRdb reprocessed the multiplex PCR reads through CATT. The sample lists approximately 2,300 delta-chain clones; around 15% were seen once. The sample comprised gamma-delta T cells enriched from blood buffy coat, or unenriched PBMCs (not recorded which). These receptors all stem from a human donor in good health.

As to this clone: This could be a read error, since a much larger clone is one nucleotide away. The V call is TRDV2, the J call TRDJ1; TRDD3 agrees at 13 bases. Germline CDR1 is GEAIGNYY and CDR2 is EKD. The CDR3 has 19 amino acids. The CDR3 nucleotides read TGTGCCTGTGACTCCTTACTGGGGGATACGCTATTAGACACCGATAAACCCATCTTT. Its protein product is CACDSLLGDTLLDTDKPIF.

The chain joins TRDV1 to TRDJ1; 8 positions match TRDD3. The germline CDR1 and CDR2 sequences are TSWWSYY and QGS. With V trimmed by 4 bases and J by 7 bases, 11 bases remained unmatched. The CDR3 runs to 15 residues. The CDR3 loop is CALGAWRDTRGKLIF. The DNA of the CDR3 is TGTGCTCTTGGGGCGTGGCGGGATACGCGCGGTAAACTCATCTTT.